These 11 T cell receptor beta chains were all obtained from the same sample, sequenced in a study of technical replicates of blood from four donors. Here immunoSEQ multiplex PCR was the method, and the copy in TCRdb shows in-frame clones only, minus some. This sample has about 60,000 clones; around 87% occur once, and the top ten carry roughly 4.8%. Sequencing used PBMCs. These receptors were obtained from a human donor in good health. Some clones in this sample may be carry-over from other donors' samples.

V gene TRBV7-9 combines with J gene TRBJ2-1; 8 bases match TRBD2. Germline lookup yields CDR1 SEHNR and CDR2 FQNEAQ (reference sequence). The CDR3 consists of 17 residues. V shed 2 bases and J 1 base; nucleotides not matched to a gene: 7. The CDR3 nucleotides are TGTGCCAGCAGCTTAAGAGCCAGCGGGAGTTCCTACAATGAGCAGTTCTTC. It yields the protein CASSLRASGSSYNEQFF.

The rearrangement uses TRBV5-5 and TRBJ2-1; D is perhaps TRBD1 (6 bases). The germline V and J ends were trimmed by 2 bases and 7 bases, with 10 bases remaining between them. CDR3 length: 13 amino acids. Germline loops: CDR1 SGHKS, CDR2 YYEKEE (reference sequence). The DNA of the CDR3 is TGTGCCAGCAGCTTAAAGGGGGATAATGAGCAGTTCTTC. Its protein product is CASSLKGDNEQFF.

The chain employs TRBV27 and TRBJ2-7; TRBD2 matches 12 bases. Unmatched junction bases numbered 9, after V lost 8 bases and J lost 1 base. The CDR3 is made up of 16 amino acids. Germline assignment: CDR1 MNHEY and CDR2 SMNVEV (reference sequence). The CDR3 protein is CASGRFTSGRSYEQYF. CDR3 coding DNA: TGTGCCAGCGGGAGGTTTACTAGCGGGAGGTCCTACGAGCAGTACTTC.

This clone was counted between two and nine times. This chain joins TRBV5-4 and TRBJ2-7; 10 bases align to TRBD1. The V gene's germline CDR1 is SGHNT and CDR2 YYREEE (reference sequence). The V segment lost 0 bases and the J segment 2 bases; nucleotides outside the gene matches: 5. CDR3 size: 16 residues. The CDR3 DNA reads as TGTGCCAGCAGCTTGGAACCGGGACAGGGGACCTACGAGCAGTACTTC. Amino acids: CASSLEPGQGTYEQYF.

The chain combines TRBV18 with TRBJ1-6; no firm D call. This CDR3 region has 13 residues. Trimming took 2 bases from V and 8 from J, leaving 7 bases between them. Germline V CDR1 and CDR2: KGHSH, LQKENI. In DNA form, the CDR3 reads TGTGCCAGCTCACCAACACCTGATTCACCCCTCCACTTT. This encodes CASSPTPDSPLHF.

V is TRBV11-1 and J is TRBJ2-7; 12 bases are shared with TRBD2. The V gene's germline CDR1 is SGHAT and CDR2 FQDESV (reference sequence). Germline trimming cut 4 bases from V and 3 bases from J; bases unmatched to any gene: 4. The CDR3 is 15 amino acids. DNA of the CDR3: TGTGCCAGCAGCTCTCGACTAGCGGGGGTCTACGAGCAGTACTTC. This translates into CASSSRLAGVYEQYF.

About this clone: The junction departs from germline at one end; a sequencing error may be responsible. V is TRBV6-1 and J is TRBJ1-6; 8 positions agree with TRBD1. Germline V gives CDR1 MNHNS, CDR2 SASEGT. The CDR3 is 17 residues long. The CDR3 here is CASREVGQALYNSPLHF. CDR3 DNA: TGTGCCAGCAGGGAAGTGGGACAGGCCCTCTATAATTCACCCCTCCACTTT.

The chain combines TRBV18 with TRBJ2-1; TRBD1 aligns across 12 bases. The CDR3 loop spans 18 amino acids. J gave up 6 bases and V 3 bases, and 12 bases lay outside the gene matches. Germline V gene data show CDR1 as KGHSH and CDR2 as LQKENI. The CDR3 coding sequence is TGTGCCAGCTCACCGCGCAAGCATCCGGGACAGGGGGCCAATGAGCAGTTCTTC. It specifies CASSPRKHPGQGANEQFF.

The genes are TRBV9 and TRBJ2-3, with D possibly being TRBD2 (6 bases). V was shortened by 0 bases and J by 1 base, with 12 bases between the two germline ends. Germline V gene data show CDR1 as SGDLS and CDR2 as YYNGEE. The CDR3 spans 16 residues. The CDR3 DNA reads as TGTGCCAGCAGCGTAGATCGAGCGGGCGGCACAGATACGCAGTATTTT. This codes for CASSVDRAGGTDTQYF.

The gene calls are TRBV9 and TRBJ1-1; D remains ambiguous. V shed 0 bases and J shed 1 base, with 10 bases lying between them. Germline CDR1 SGDLS, CDR2 YYNGEE. The CDR3 consists of 15 residues. CDR3 in amino acids: CASSVGERGNTEAFF. Here the CDR3 DNA reads TGTGCCAGCAGCGTAGGAGAGCGGGGGAACACTGAAGCTTTCTTT.

The chain carries TRBV6-1 and TRBJ2-7; D may be TRBD2 (6 bases). Trimming pared 3 bases from V and 6 bases from J, leaving 9 bases between. The CDR3 length is 12 residues. Germline V CDR1 and CDR2: MNHNS, SASEGT. The CDR3 region is CASSDAGGEQYF. The CDR3 DNA is TGTGCCAGCAGTGACGCCGGGGGCGAGCAGTACTTC.